The clone carrying this TCR beta chain is judged medium-sized. These data originate in a study of graft-versus-host responses after intestinal transplantation. Germline V gives CDR1 SGHTA, CDR2 FQGNSA. The CDR3 has 18 amino acids. V was clipped by 1 base and J by 6 bases; unmatched bases: 14. Post-reaction, proliferating CD3+CD4+ and CD3+CD8+ responders (CFSE-low) were sorted. Data came from immunoSEQ multiplex PCR; TCRdb stores just in-frame clones and leaves some out. The repertoire has some 6,600 clones, about 29% of them found once; the top ten carry about 4%. The TCR sequence derives from a human patient who was an organ donor for intestinal transplantation. The specimen was alloreactive CD4+ T cells from a mixed lymphocyte reaction culture, collected before transplantation. Subset denoted: CFSE-low proliferating T cells sorted from approximately six-day pre-transplant mixed lymphocyte reaction (GvH or HvG direction). The rearrangement joins TRBV7-2 to TRBJ2-4; TRBD1 agrees at 8 bases. In DNA, the CDR3 is TGTGCCAGCAGCTTAGTCGGGACAGGATCGGGACTGGGAAACATTCAGTACTTC. Translation: CASSLVGTGSGLGNIQYF.